The 3 T cell receptor beta chains reported below all come from one sample, sequenced in a study of blood T cell repertoires in COVID-19. Method: immunoSEQ multiplex PCR; TCRdb's copy keeps in-frame clones and lacks some. The table has roughly 260,000 clones, roughly nine tenths seen once. The sequencing sample was made of PBMCs or T cells enriched from blood (not recorded which). Source of these receptors: a woman between 25 and 40 years old with acute COVID-19.

This rearrangement joins TRBV6-5 to TRBJ1-6, with D perhaps matching TRBD1 (5 bases). Trimming shortened V by 10 bases and J by 8 bases, and 21 bases separated the two germline ends. Germline CDR1 reads MNHEY; CDR2 reads SVGAGI. This CDR3 has 15 residues. The CDR3 DNA follows: TGTGCCACCCTACCGAACCGGGGGGTCGATTCACCCCTCCACTTT. Amino acids: CATLPNRGVDSPLHF.

The chain couples TRBV27 to TRBJ1-2; D is unclear. Looked up from germline, CDR1 is MNHEY and CDR2 is SMNVEV (reference sequence). The CDR3 length is 12 residues. Trimming cost V 7 bases and J 8 bases, with 14 bases left between them. The CDR3 DNA reads as TGTGCCAGCATTGGAACAGCGGGGGGCTACACCTTC. It encodes CASIGTAGGYTF.

The CDR3 DNA follows: TGTGCCAGCAGAGGGGATAGCTCCTATAATTCACCCCTCCACTTT. Amino acids: CASRGDSSYNSPLHF. This chain uses TRBV28 with TRBJ1-6, with a tentative D call TRBD1 (5 bases). V was shortened by 6 bases and J by 0 bases, with 9 bases between the two germline ends. This CDR3 region has 15 residues. Germline lookup yields CDR1 MDHEN and CDR2 SYDVKM.